This T cell receptor beta chain stems from a study of control samples from healthy donors and cancer patients. The data were produced by immunoSEQ multiplex PCR, yet TCRdb's version contains in-frame clones alone and is incomplete. The sample includes under 75,000 clones, 90% seen only once; the top ten take more than 1%. Germline loops: CDR1 SNHLY, CDR2 FYNNEI. This CDR3 region has 12 residues. Trimming left V 8 bases short and J 3 bases short, with 11 bases between. The specimen was PBMCs. The V call is TRBV2, the J call TRBJ2-7, with D perhaps assigned TRBD1 or TRBD2 (5 bases each). The origin of this receptor is a woman aged 45-65 years with colorectal cancer. This CDR3 reads CASCRDDYEQYF. As DNA, the CDR3 is TGTGCCAGCTGCAGGGACGACTACGAGCAGTACTTC.